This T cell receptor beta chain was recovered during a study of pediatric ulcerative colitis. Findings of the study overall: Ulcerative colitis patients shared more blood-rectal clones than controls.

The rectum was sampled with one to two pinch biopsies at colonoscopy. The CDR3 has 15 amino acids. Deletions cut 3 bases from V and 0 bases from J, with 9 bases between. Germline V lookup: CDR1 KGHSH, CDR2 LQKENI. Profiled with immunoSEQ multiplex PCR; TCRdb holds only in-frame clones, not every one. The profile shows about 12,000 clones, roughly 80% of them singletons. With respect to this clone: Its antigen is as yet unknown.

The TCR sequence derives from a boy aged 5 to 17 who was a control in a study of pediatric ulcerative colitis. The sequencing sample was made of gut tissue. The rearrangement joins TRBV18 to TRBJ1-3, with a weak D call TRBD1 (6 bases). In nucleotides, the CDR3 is TGTGCCAGCTCACCGGACAGACTCTCTGGAAACACCATATATTTT. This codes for CASSPDRLSGNTIYF.